A single sample is the source of the 3 T cell receptor beta chains below, sequenced in a study of CD8+ T cells in alopecia areata (dated by TCRdb to 2016 to 2019). The time point label of this sample denotes: around 4 weeks on oral tofacitinib. The meaning of the sample's treatment or condition label: oral pan-JAK inhibitor, 5-10 mg twice daily. Library generation was performed with the immunoSEQ multiplex PCR assay. For TCR sequencing, RNA was extracted from every sample and reverse transcribed into cDNA to serve as template. TCRdb re-hosts the immuneACCESS table, in-frame sequences only. Its copies lack some clones; in the studies checked, an unresolved V gene accounts for under half of them, and the cause for the rest is not known. This sample gives some 130,000 clones in total; about 59% of them show up just once. The biggest ten clones account for approximately 15% of the sample. Sequenced material: CD8+ T cells sorted from blood, taken at week 4, from a patient treated with tofacitinib. These receptor sequences come from a human donor with alopecia areata.

The gene calls are TRBV7-9 and TRBJ2-1, with D unresolved. The ends were cut back, 5 bases at V and 8 bases at J, with 10 bases in the middle. Germline V gives CDR1 SEHNR, CDR2 FQNEAQ (reference sequence). This CDR3 comprises 12 residues. The CDR3 DNA follows: TGTGCCAGCAGCCCCCGTATCGATGAGCAGTTCTTC. Protein sequence: CASSPRIDEQFF.

This chain joins TRBV6-5 and TRBJ1-2; D gene ambiguous. CDR1 MNHEY and CDR2 SVGAGI come from the germline V gene. The CDR3 has 15 amino acids. With 4 bases removed from V and 4 bases from J, the gap between germline ends came to 16 bases. Here the CDR3 reads CASSLKPHGPYGYTF. The CDR3 DNA sequence: TGTGCCAGCAGTTTAAAGCCCCATGGGCCCTATGGCTACACCTTC.

Only a few counts were recorded for this clone. The chain recombines TRBV5-1 with TRBJ1-1; a possible D gene is TRBD1 (6 bases). Looked up from germline, CDR1 is SGHRS and CDR2 is YFSETQ. Trimming took off 4 bases at V and 2 bases at J, with 9 bases between the two ends. The CDR3 is 13 residues long. CDR3 loop: CASSQQGNTEAFF. DNA for the CDR3: TGCGCCAGCAGCCAACAGGGAAACACTGAAGCTTTCTTT. Supplemented by reference TRBV5-1 and TRBJ1-1, the full variable domain reads KAGVTQTPRYLIKTRGQQVTLSCSPISGHRSVSWYQQTPGQGLQFLFEYFSETQRNKGNFPGRFSGRQFSNSRSEMNVSTLELGDSALYLCASSQQGNTEAFFGQGTRLTVV.